This T cell receptor beta chain was captured by sequencing in a study of T cells in Graves' hyperthyroidism and ophthalmopathy. Study-level results: A 13 V-J signature model discriminated ophthalmopathy versus stable hyperthyroidism.

V was trimmed by 0 bases and J by 0 bases, leaving 12 bases between them. The CDR3 contains 16 residues. Germline V gene lookup returns CDR1 MNHEY and CDR2 SVGAGI. There are many counts of this clonotype. The antigen remains unidentified. A Clinical Activity Score of at least 3, a NOSPECS grade of at least 4 and a duration under 3 months were recorded in the ophthalmopathy patients. The study based diagnoses on clinical symptoms, serum thyroxine and TRAb, thyroid ultrasound and orbital computed tomography. It was RNA transcripts that yielded the amplified TCR beta CDR3 regions. Using the HTBI primer set, a first-round RT-PCR was run on the TCR CDR3. TCRdb fed the multiplex PCR reads into MiXCR, producing one record per CDR3 protein. The sample carries 550,000 to 700,000 distinct CDR3 sequences, around 15% recorded once.

The V call is TRBV6-5, the J call TRBJ2-7, with a tentative D call TRBD2 (5 bases). The receptor was derived from a woman aged 40 to 50 with Graves' ophthalmopathy. Sequencing was done on a sample of blood. CDR3 residues: CASSYSREKNSYEQYF. The CDR3 DNA reads as TGTGCCAGCAGTTACTCGAGGGAAAAGAACTCCTACGAGCAGTACTTC.